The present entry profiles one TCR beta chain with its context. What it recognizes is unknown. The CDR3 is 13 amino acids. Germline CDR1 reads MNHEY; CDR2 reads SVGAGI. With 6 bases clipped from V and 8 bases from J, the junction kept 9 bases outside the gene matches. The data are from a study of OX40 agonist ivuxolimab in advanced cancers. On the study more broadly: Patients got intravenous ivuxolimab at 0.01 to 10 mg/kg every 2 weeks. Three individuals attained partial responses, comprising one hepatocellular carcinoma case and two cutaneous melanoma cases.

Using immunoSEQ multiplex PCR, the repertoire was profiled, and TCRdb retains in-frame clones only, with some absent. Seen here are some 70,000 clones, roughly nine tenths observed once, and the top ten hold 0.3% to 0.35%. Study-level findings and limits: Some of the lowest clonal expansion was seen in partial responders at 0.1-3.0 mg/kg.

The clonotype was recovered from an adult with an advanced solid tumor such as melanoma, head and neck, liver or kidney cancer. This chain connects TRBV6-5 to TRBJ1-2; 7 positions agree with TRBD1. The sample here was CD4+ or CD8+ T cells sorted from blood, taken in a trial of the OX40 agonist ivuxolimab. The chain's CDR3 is CASSNYRTGGYTF. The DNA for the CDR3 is TGTGCCAGCAGCAATTACCGGACAGGAGGCTACACCTTC.